This T cell receptor beta chain was documented in a study of blood T cell repertoires in COVID-19. For the study at large: PBMCs, B-cell-depleted T cells, or T cells were the source of the cDNA or gDNA that made up the material.

Sequencing used immunoSEQ multiplex PCR; TCRdb keeps in-frame clones, though not all of them. The sample holds about 180,000 clones; 88% are singletons and the top ten take roughly 8.9%. The CDR3 contains 14 residues. CDR1 and CDR2 from the germline V gene are SEHNR and FQNEAQ (reference sequence). V lost 6 bases, J lost 4 bases, and 13 bases lay in between. Cohort allocation depended upon clinical history that participants reported. The TCR was taken from a woman aged 18-29 years who had recovered from COVID-19. J is TRBJ1-3 and V is TRBV7-9; maybe TRBD1 (6 bases). Specimen: PBMCs or T cells enriched from blood (not recorded which). Written as DNA, the CDR3 is TGTGCCAGCAGTCGGAAGGGGGAAGGAAACACCATATATTTT. Encoded protein: CASSRKGEGNTIYF.